The 13 T cell receptor beta chains below come from one sample, sequenced in a study of human T cells and chemical hapten exposure. Via MiXCR, TCRdb re-called the RACE reads, giving one row per CDR3 protein. Altogether about 90,000 distinct CDR3 sequences are present, roughly a tenth being singletons, with the ten largest covering around 1.1%. Time point in this sample: patch test 3, about 24 weeks after DPC sensitization. Documented treatment: therapeutic diphenylcyclopropenone sensitization with weekly scalp DPC. The material sequenced was whole blood, taken in connection with sensitization to the hapten diphenylcyclopropenone (DPC). Receptor source: a woman aged 25 to 45 with alopecia areata. Some clones in this sample may be carry-over from other donors' samples.

This clonotype was seen a few times. This sequence joins TRBV28 and TRBJ1-5, with D hard to call. V was trimmed by 5 bases and J by 4 bases, leaving 12 bases between them. The CDR3 loop spans 14 amino acids. The germline CDR1 and CDR2 sequences are MDHEN and SYDVKM. Written as DNA, the CDR3 is TGTGCCAGCAGTGGGATAAACGAAAATCAGCCCCAGCATTTT. It yields the protein CASSGINENQPQHF.

There are many counts of this clonotype. V gene TRBV20-1 combines with J gene TRBJ2-7; 10 bases line up with TRBD2. CDR3 length equals 14 residues. Germline V gene lookup returns CDR1 DFQATT and CDR2 SNEGSKA (reference sequence). V lost 6 bases and J lost 5; bases outside the gene matches: 10. The CDR3 is CSAPGKAGGDEQYF. The CDR3 coding sequence is TGCAGTGCCCCGGGTAAAGCGGGAGGGGACGAGCAGTACTTC.

This clonotype was recorded once. The chain employs TRBV7-9 and TRBJ2-5; the match to TRBD2 covers 11 bases. The CDR3 runs 17 residues. Unmatched junction bases numbered 7, after V lost 1 base and J lost 3 bases. Germline CDR1 and CDR2: SEHNR and FQNEAQ (reference sequence). Written as DNA, the CDR3 is TGTGCCAGCAGCTTAGGGGAGACTAGCGGGGAAAAAGAGACCCAGTACTTC. Translating it yields CASSLGETSGEKETQYF. Full variable domain (outside the CDR3, taken from reference TRBV7-9 and TRBJ2-5): DTGVSQNPRHKITKRGQNVTFRCDPISEHNRLYWYRQTLGQGPEFLTYFQNEAQLEKSRLLSDRFSAERPKGSFSTLEIQRTEQGDSAMYLCASSLGETSGEKETQYFGPGTRLLVL.

This clonotype was counted ten times or more. The V call is TRBV29-1, the J call TRBJ2-1, with 8 bases lining up with TRBD2. V lost 7 bases, J lost 6 bases, and 5 bases stayed unmatched. This CDR3 is 12 amino acids long. The germline V gene encodes CDR1 SQVTM and CDR2 ANQGSEA. CDR3 region: CSAKTSVNEQFF. The CDR3 bases are TGCAGCGCCAAGACTAGCGTCAATGAGCAGTTCTTC.

This clonotype has a handful of counts. The V and J genes are TRBV6-2 or TRBV6-3 and TRBJ2-5; D remains ambiguous. V lost 4 bases and J lost 5, with 11 bases in between. This CDR3 contains 13 residues. CDR1 is MNHEY and CDR2 is SVGEGT in the germline V gene. The CDR3 nucleotides read TGTGCCAGCAGTTCGACGGTGCGCGAGACCCAGTACTTC. Residues: CASSSTVRETQYF.

This clonotype was found a few times. The chain recombines TRBV9 with TRBJ2-7; a possible D gene is TRBD1 (6 bases). The germline gives CDR1 SGDLS, CDR2 YYNGEE. Between the trimmed V and J ends, which lost 2 bases and 0 bases, there was a span of 9 bases. This CDR3 comprises 14 residues. The CDR3 nucleotides read TGTGCCAGCAGCGTGGGGGCTAGCTCCTACGAGCAGTACTTC. It encodes CASSVGASSYEQYF.

V and J are TRBV27 and TRBJ2-1, with D perhaps matching TRBD2 (5 bases). The V and J ends lost 6 bases and 10 bases respectively, with 13 bases between them. Per germline, CDR1 MNHEY and CDR2 SMNVEV (reference sequence). The CDR3 loop spans 12 amino acids. The CDR3 region is CASSPRGGEQFF. The CDR3 DNA reads as TGTGCCAGCAGCCCCCGTGGCGGGGAGCAGTTCTTC.

Ten or more counts support this clonotype. The chain carries TRBV12-3 or TRBV12-4 and TRBJ1-1; D remains unclear. CDR3 size: 13 residues. V lost 1 base and J 2 bases, leaving 5 bases between the germline ends. CDR3 region: CASSLGGNTEAFF. The CDR3 region has the DNA TGTGCCAGCAGTTTAGGCGGAAACACTGAAGCTTTCTTT.

The rearrangement uses TRBV28 and TRBJ1-2, with D tentatively TRBD1 (6 bases). CDR1 and CDR2 (germline): MDHEN, SYDVKM. The CDR3 sequence is 13 residues long. Between the trimmed V and J ends, which lost 10 bases and 0 bases, there was a span of 12 bases. The CDR3 loop reads CAIRDTSNYGYTF. The CDR3 bases are TGTGCCATCCGGGACACCTCTAACTATGGCTACACCTTC.

This clonotype was observed many times. The chain links TRBV4-3 to TRBJ2-7; D assignment may be TRBD1 or TRBD2 (5 bases each). The CDR3 totals 13 residues. Trimming took off 2 bases at V and 6 bases at J, with 11 bases between the two ends. CDR1 and CDR2 (germline): LGHNA, YSLEER. CDR3 DNA: TGCGCCAGCAGCCAACCGGGACGGGCCGAGCAGTACTTC. Translated, it gives CASSQPGRAEQYF.

This clonotype has a count of ten or more. The chain's CDR3 is CAWSVRGRTTEAFF. The DNA of the CDR3 is TGTGCCTGGAGTGTAAGGGGGCGCACCACTGAAGCTTTCTTT. The rearrangement links TRBV30 to TRBJ1-1, with TRBD1 matching 7 bases. The CDR3 runs 14 residues. The germline V gene encodes CDR1 GTSNPN and CDR2 SVGIG (reference sequence). J lost 4 bases, V lost 0 bases, and 5 bases had no gene match. The variable domain in full, with the rest retrieved from reference TRBV30 and TRBJ1-1, is SQTIHQWPATLVQPVGSPLSLECTVEGTSNPNLYWYRQAAGRGLQLLFYSVGIGQISSEVPQNLSASRPQDRQFILSSKKLLLSDSGFYLCAWSVRGRTTEAFFGQGTRLTVV.

Ten or more counts support this clonotype. The chain is built from TRBV7-6 and TRBJ2-5; 7 nucleotides agree with TRBD1. Germline CDR1 and CDR2: SGHVS and FNYEAQ. The V gene end was trimmed by 2 bases and the J gene end by 1 base; junction bases not matched to a gene: 4. The CDR3 is made up of 15 amino acids. CDR3 residues: CASSLWWTGQETQYF. As DNA, the CDR3 is TGTGCCAGCAGCTTATGGTGGACAGGCCAAGAGACCCAGTACTTC.

This clonotype was counted between two and nine times. The chain is built from TRBV10-1 and TRBJ2-5; a weak D match, TRBD2 (5 bases). Between the trimmed V and J ends, which lost 3 bases and 5 bases, there was a span of 16 bases. This CDR3 comprises 15 residues. The germline V gene encodes CDR1 WNHNN and CDR2 SYGVQD (reference sequence). CDR3 residues: CASSETLHPGETQYF. DNA of the CDR3: TGCGCCAGCAGTGAAACGCTCCACCCGGGGGAGACCCAGTACTTC.